This TCR beta chain was recorded in a study of T cells of healthy individuals. V shed 2 bases and J shed 0 bases, with 7 bases lying between them. The CDR3 contains 14 residues. Germline V gene data show CDR1 as MNHEY and CDR2 as SVGEGT. TCRdb redid the calling of the 5' RACE reads with MiXCR, one entry per CDR3 protein. The data show about 96,000 distinct CDR3 sequences, 17% seen once. This clonotype was obtained from a human donor in good health. This chain joins TRBV6-2 or TRBV6-3 and TRBJ2-5; no definite D call. The CDR3 DNA follows: TGTGCCAGCAGTTACCGACGGTACCAAGAGACCCAGTACTTC. Encoded protein: CASSYRRYQETQYF.